This T cell receptor (beta chain) was sequenced for a study of blood T cell repertoires in COVID-19. The study drew participants aged about 18 to 90 years from under 30 US areas. V lost 5 bases and J 9 bases, leaving 11 bases between the germline ends. CDR3 size: 12 residues. From germline, CDR1 is PRHDT and CDR2 FYEKMQ (reference sequence). Data came from immunoSEQ multiplex PCR; TCRdb stores just in-frame clones and leaves some out. The sample records about 280,000 clones, over 75% being singletons. Sequencing input: PBMCs or T cells enriched from blood (not recorded which). The chain couples TRBV13 to TRBJ2-1; a weak D match, TRBD2 (5 bases). This TCR came from a woman in her twenties or thirties who had recovered from COVID-19. In nucleotides, the CDR3 is TGTGCCAGCAGCGAGACCGGGATTGAGCAGTTCTTC. Residues: CASSETGIEQFF.